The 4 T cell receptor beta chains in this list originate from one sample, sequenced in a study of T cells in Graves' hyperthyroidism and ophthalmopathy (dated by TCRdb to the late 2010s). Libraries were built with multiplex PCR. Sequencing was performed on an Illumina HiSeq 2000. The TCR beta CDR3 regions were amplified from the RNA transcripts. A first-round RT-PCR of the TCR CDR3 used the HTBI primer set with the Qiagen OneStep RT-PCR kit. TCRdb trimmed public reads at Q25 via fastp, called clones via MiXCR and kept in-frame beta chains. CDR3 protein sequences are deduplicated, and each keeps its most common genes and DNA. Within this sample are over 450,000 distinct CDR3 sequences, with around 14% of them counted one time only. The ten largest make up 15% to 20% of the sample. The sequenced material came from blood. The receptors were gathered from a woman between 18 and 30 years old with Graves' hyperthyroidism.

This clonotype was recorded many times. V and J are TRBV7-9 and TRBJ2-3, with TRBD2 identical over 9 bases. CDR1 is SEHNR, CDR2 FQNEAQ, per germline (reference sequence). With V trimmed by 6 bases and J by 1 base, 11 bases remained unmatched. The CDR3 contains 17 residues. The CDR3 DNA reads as TGTGCCAGCAGTATAGGAGCTAGCGGGACTGGCACAGATACGCAGTATTTT. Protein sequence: CASSIGASGTGTDTQYF.

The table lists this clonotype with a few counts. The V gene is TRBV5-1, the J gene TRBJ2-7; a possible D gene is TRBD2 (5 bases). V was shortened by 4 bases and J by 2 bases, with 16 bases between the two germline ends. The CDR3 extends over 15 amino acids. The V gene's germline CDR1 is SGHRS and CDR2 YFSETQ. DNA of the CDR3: TGCGCCAGCAGCCCTATTGGACTTACCCCCTACGAGCAGTACTTC. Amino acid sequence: CASSPIGLTPYEQYF.

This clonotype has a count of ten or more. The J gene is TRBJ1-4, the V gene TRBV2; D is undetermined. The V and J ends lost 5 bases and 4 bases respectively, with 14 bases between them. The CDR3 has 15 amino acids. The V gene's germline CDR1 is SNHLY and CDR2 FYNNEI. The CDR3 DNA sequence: TGTGCCAGCAGTTTCAGTCGGGAATATAATGAAAAACTGTTTTTT. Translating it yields CASSFSREYNEKLFF.

CDR3 in amino acids: CASSLPGTHSPLHF. The DNA for the CDR3 is TGTGCCAGCAGTTTGCCCGGGACGCATTCACCCCTCCACTTT. V and J are TRBV27 and TRBJ1-6, with D perhaps matching TRBD1 (5 bases). Germline loops: CDR1 MNHEY, CDR2 SMNVEV (reference sequence). Trimming removed 3 bases at V and 8 bases at J, with 11 bases between. This CDR3 has 14 amino acids.